This T cell receptor beta chain was identified in a study of cytomegalovirus exposure and HLA in healthy donors. CDR1 is LGHNA, CDR2 YSLEER, per germline. The CDR3 spans 17 residues. Between the trimmed V and J ends, which lost 0 bases and 4 bases, there was a span of 16 bases. Both 60 Vbeta primers and 13 Jbeta primers went into the PCR. Method: immunoSEQ multiplex PCR; TCRdb's copy keeps in-frame clones and lacks some. This table has about 130,000 clones, approximately 85% appearing once. The receptor's source is a boy aged 5-17 years in good health and CMV-seronegative. The sequencing sample was made of PBMCs. The chain combines TRBV4-3 with TRBJ2-1, with D maybe TRBD2 (6 bases). CDR3 protein: CASSQEGRTTYYNEQFF. The DNA for the CDR3 is TGCGCCAGCAGCCAAGAGGGTAGGACTACTTATTACAATGAGCAGTTCTTC.